This T cell receptor beta chain originates from a study of OX40 agonist ivuxolimab in advanced cancers. Study-level results: Some nonresponders also had low normalized T-cell clonal expansion.

A word on this clone: Antigen unknown.

Germline V gene data show CDR1 as SGHRS and CDR2 as YFSETQ. The CDR3 runs 15 residues. The ends were cut back, 6 bases at V and 7 bases at J, with 20 bases in the middle. Assay: immunoSEQ multiplex PCR; the TCRdb copy retains only in-frame clones and omits some. The sample consists of around 57,000 clones, 82% of them appearing once. The sequence was obtained from an adult with an advanced solid tumor such as melanoma, head and neck, liver or kidney cancer. This chain links TRBV5-1 with TRBJ2-1; D perhaps matches TRBD2 (7 bases). The sequences come from CD4+ or CD8+ T cells sorted from blood, collected in a trial of the OX40 agonist ivuxolimab. The CDR3 spells CASTPAGAVGNEQFF. Here the CDR3 DNA reads TGCGCCAGCACCCCGGCGGGGGCGGTTGGGAATGAGCAGTTCTTC.